The 32 T cell receptor beta chains presented below share a single source sample, sequenced in a study of T-cell memory formation after mild COVID-19. TCRdb reprocessed the 5' RACE reads via MiXCR and lists one record per CDR3 protein. The sample includes 200,000 or so distinct CDR3 sequences, 7.5% to 10% of them seen just once. Sequencing was done on a sample of PBMCs or a T cell subset sorted from them (not recorded which). Receptors were obtained from a man aged 18 to 29 who had mild COVID-19 (a few samples of this study predate the infection). Cell type and time point are not known.

This clonotype was observed a handful of times. The chain employs TRBV18 and TRBJ2-2; D unresolved. The V gene's germline CDR1 is KGHSH and CDR2 LQKENI. The CDR3 runs to 15 residues. Trimming cost V 4 bases and J 3 bases, with 12 bases left between them. The CDR3, as DNA: TGTGCCAGCTCACGGACGGCAGGTGACACCGGGGAGCTGTTTTTT. This encodes CASSRTAGDTGELFF.

A few counts support this clonotype. This chain connects TRBV6-4 to TRBJ1-5; 7 bases map to TRBD1. The V gene end was trimmed by 7 bases and the J gene end by 6 bases; junction bases not matched to a gene: 9. The CDR3 extends over 14 amino acids. The germline V gene encodes CDR1 MRHNA and CDR2 SNTAGT. CDR3 in DNA: TGTGCCAGCAAGCCCCACCAGGGGGGTCAGCCCCAGCATTTT. Translated, it gives CASKPHQGGQPQHF.

This clonotype was counted many times. The chain employs TRBV2 and TRBJ2-7, with 7 nucleotides matching TRBD2. From germline, CDR1 is SNHLY and CDR2 FYNNEI. This CDR3 is built from 13 residues. V gave up 5 bases and J gave up 0 bases; unmatched junction bases: 1. The CDR3 region has the DNA TGTGCCAGCAGTAGGGACTACTCCTACGAGCAGTACGTC. Translation gives CASSRDYSYEQYV.

This chain uses TRBV7-2 with TRBJ1-2; D might be TRBD1 (6 bases). The CDR3 spans 14 residues. V was clipped by 4 bases and J by 4 bases, with 13 bases between them. The V gene's germline CDR1 is SGHTA and CDR2 FQGNSA. The CDR3 bases are TGTGCCAGCAGCTATTTTAGGGACACCTATGGCTACACCTTC. This gives the protein CASSYFRDTYGYTF.

The chain has TRBV15 and TRBJ1-4, with unresolved D. Germline CDR1 LNHNV, CDR2 YYDKDF (reference sequence). The CDR3 is 13 residues long. Trimming took 2 bases from V and 0 from J, leaving 1 base between them. This CDR3 reads CATSRSTNEKLFF. The CDR3 DNA is TGTGCCACCAGCAGATCAACTAATGAAAAACTGTTTTTT.

This clonotype was picked up many times. J is TRBJ2-3 and V is TRBV7-2, with TRBD2 matching 9 bases. Germline lookup yields CDR1 SGHTA and CDR2 FQGNSA. Unmatched junction bases numbered 2, after V lost 5 bases and J lost 2 bases. The CDR3 is made up of 14 amino acids. CDR3 nucleotide sequence: TGTGCCAGCAGCGCGGGGGGGCCCACAGATACGCAGTATTTT. Its translation: CASSAGGPTDTQYF.

This clonotype was counted many times. V is TRBV18 and J is TRBJ1-5, with no clear D. V lost 8 bases and J 0 bases, leaving 8 bases between the germline ends. Per germline, CDR1 KGHSH and CDR2 LQKENI. The CDR3 runs 13 residues. DNA of the CDR3: TGTGCCAGCAGCGGTGATAGCAATCAGCCCCAGCATTTT. Its protein product is CASSGDSNQPQHF. Together with reference TRBV18 and TRBJ1-5, the CDR3 gives the full variable domain: NAGVMQNPRHLVRRRGQEARLRCSPMKGHSHVYWYRQLPEEGLKFMVYLQKENIIDESGMPKERFSAEFPKEGPSILRIQQVVRGDSAAYFCASSGDSNQPQHFGDGTRLSIL.

A few counts support this clonotype. The V call is TRBV20-1, the J call TRBJ2-5; D assignment may be TRBD1 or TRBD2 (6 bases each). The CDR3 length is 16 residues. Trimming took 3 bases from V and 1 from J, leaving 18 bases between them. Germline V gene lookup returns CDR1 DFQATT and CDR2 SNEGSKA (reference sequence). The CDR3 protein is CSARLWGADVQETQYF. The CDR3 coding sequence is TGCAGTGCTAGGTTGTGGGGGGCGGACGTCCAAGAGACCCAGTACTTC.

This clonotype was counted between two and nine times. The chain carries TRBV7-3 and TRBJ2-2; possibly TRBD1 or TRBD2 for D (6 bases each). The CDR3 is 14 residues long. Germline V CDR1 and CDR2: SGHTA, FQGTGA. V lost 3 bases, J lost 10 bases, and 15 bases lay in between. The CDR3 is CASSFSWGAVELFF. CDR3 DNA: TGTGCCAGCAGCTTTAGCTGGGGGGCCGTGGAGCTGTTTTTT.

The V and J genes are TRBV3-1 and TRBJ2-7; D is perhaps TRBD2 (6 bases). Germline V gives CDR1 LGHDT, CDR2 YNNKEL (reference sequence). CDR3 length: 14 amino acids. Trimming removed 0 bases at V and 4 bases at J, with 10 bases between. CDR3 loop: CASSQDRGRYEQYF. The DNA of the CDR3 is TGTGCCAGCAGCCAAGACCGGGGGAGGTACGAGCAGTACTTC.

Regarding this clonotype: This may arise from a read error, as a much more abundant clone is one base away. J is TRBJ2-1 and V is TRBV5-1; a weak D match, TRBD2 (5 bases). The CDR3 sequence is 13 residues long. The germline V gene has CDR1 SGHRS and CDR2 YFSETQ. CDR3 nucleotide sequence: TGCGCCCGCAGCAGCGGACGCAACAATGAGCAGTTCTTC. Protein sequence: CARSSGRNNEQFF.

V usage is TRBV20-1 and J usage is TRBJ2-2; tentatively, D is TRBD1 or TRBD2 (5 bases each). Germline V CDR1 and CDR2: DFQATT, SNEGSKA (reference sequence). The ends were cut back, 3 bases at V and 4 bases at J, with 15 bases in the middle. The CDR3 loop spans 15 amino acids. CDR3 sequence reads: CSARDSGPGTGELFF. As DNA, the CDR3 is TGCAGTGCTAGGGACTCGGGGCCTGGCACCGGGGAGCTGTTTTTT.

Many counts were recorded for this clonotype. The DNA for the CDR3 is TGTGCCAGCAGCCCGACCAATCGGGGAAACACCATATATTTT. It translates to CASSPTNRGNTIYF. This chain joins TRBV7-2 and TRBJ1-3; D is unclear. This CDR3 has 14 amino acids. The V end lost 5 bases, the J end lost 4 bases, and 12 bases lay between the germline ends. CDR1 is SGHTA and CDR2 is FQGNSA in the germline V gene.

This clonotype was detected ten times or more. The chain combines TRBV4-2 with TRBJ2-3, with TRBD2 as a possible D gene (6 bases). CDR3 length: 17 residues. Germline loops: CDR1 LGHNA, CDR2 YNFKEQ. Trimming took 1 base from V and 0 from J, leaving 14 bases between them. The CDR3 loop reads CASSQVQWGTSTDTQYF. The CDR3 DNA follows: TGTGCCAGCAGCCAAGTACAGTGGGGGACTAGCACAGATACGCAGTATTTT.

This clonotype came up a few times. The chain combines TRBV3-1 with TRBJ2-4; D possibly corresponds to TRBD1 (6 bases). The CDR3 loop spans 16 amino acids. The germline CDR1 and CDR2 sequences are LGHDT and YNNKEL (reference sequence). The V end was cut by 1 base, the J end by 0 bases, with 10 bases between. The CDR3 is CASSQGGHLAKNIQYF. CDR3 sequence (DNA): TGTGCCAGCAGCCAAGGGGGGCATCTAGCCAAAAACATTCAGTACTTC.

This clonotype has a count of ten or more. The genes are TRBV25-1 and TRBJ1-2, with 8 bases matching TRBD1. CDR3 size: 19 residues. V lost 2 bases and J lost 7; bases outside the gene matches: 21. From germline, CDR1 is MGHDK and CDR2 SYGVNS. The CDR3 protein is CASSENSPIPPRGLSGYTF. In DNA form, the CDR3 reads TGTGCCAGCAGTGAAAATTCCCCCATCCCCCCCAGGGGGCTGAGTGGCTACACCTTC.

This clonotype has only a few counts. The CDR3 nucleotides read TGTGCCAGCAGTCGCGGCGGGGGGGCCGGAGAGACCCAGTACTTC. This sequence encodes CASSRGGGAGETQYF. The chain links TRBV11-2 to TRBJ2-5, with 9 bases aligning to TRBD2. The CDR3 totals 15 residues. J lost 4 bases, V lost 6 bases, and 9 bases had no gene match. Germline V gene lookup returns CDR1 SGHAT and CDR2 FQNNGV.

Only a few counts were recorded for this clonotype. The chain uses TRBV4-2 and TRBJ1-2; 7 bases line up with TRBD1. Germline CDR1 reads LGHNA; CDR2 reads YNFKEQ. The trim removed 0 bases at V and 4 bases at J, leaving 5 bases unmatched. The length of the CDR3 is 15 residues. In DNA form, the CDR3 reads TGTGCCAGCAGCCAAGATTGGACAGGAACCTATGGCTACACCTTC. It encodes CASSQDWTGTYGYTF.

Many counts were recorded for this clonotype. V is TRBV5-1 and J is TRBJ2-3; the match to TRBD1 covers 9 bases. Germline trimming cut 4 bases from V and 2 bases from J; bases unmatched to any gene: 8. Germline lookup yields CDR1 SGHRS and CDR2 YFSETQ. The CDR3 is 16 amino acids. CDR3 DNA: TGCGCCAGCAGCCGAGCCGGGACAGGGTTCACAGATACGCAGTATTTT. It specifies CASSRAGTGFTDTQYF.

This clonotype was observed at least ten times. The chain joins TRBV20-1 to TRBJ2-1; 8 bases align to TRBD2. V shed 4 bases, J shed 3 bases, and the junction held 5 bases outside the gene matches. Per germline, CDR1 DFQATT and CDR2 SNEGSKA (reference sequence). The CDR3 consists of 14 residues. The CDR3: CSAIKRGIYNEQFF. The CDR3 DNA reads TGCAGTGCTATCAAGCGGGGGATCTACAATGAGCAGTTCTTC.

The chain employs TRBV24-1 and TRBJ2-2; a weak D match, TRBD1 (6 bases). Trimming cost V 6 bases and J 2 bases, with 9 bases left between them. Germline V gene data show CDR1 as KGHDR and CDR2 as SFDVKD. The CDR3 loop spans 14 amino acids. CDR3 loop: CATSPGENTGELFF. The CDR3 region has the DNA TGTGCCACCAGTCCAGGGGAAAACACCGGGGAGCTGTTTTTT.

This clonotype turned up a few times. This sequence joins TRBV4-3 and TRBJ2-3; D remains unclear. Between the trimmed V and J ends, which lost 0 bases and 10 bases, there was a span of 14 bases. Germline V gene sequence: CDR1 LGHNA, CDR2 YSLEER. This CDR3 comprises 14 residues. CDR3 amino acids: CASSQDPGFRAQYF. CDR3 in DNA: TGCGCCAGCAGCCAAGATCCCGGGTTTAGGGCGCAGTATTTT.

This clonotype was observed many times. The chain combines TRBV11-2 with TRBJ2-7; D unresolved. Looked up from germline, CDR1 is SGHAT and CDR2 is FQNNGV. Trimming took off 1 base at V and 6 bases at J, with 10 bases between the two ends. CDR3 length: 13 amino acids. The CDR3: CASSLAASPEQYV. CDR3 bases: TGTGCCAGCAGCTTAGCGGCCTCTCCCGAGCAGTACGTC.

Ten or more counts support this clonotype. CDR3 sequence reads: CASKRDVHNEKLFF. The CDR3 DNA reads as TGTGCCAGCAAACGGGACGTACATAATGAAAAACTGTTTTTT. The J gene is TRBJ1-4, the V gene TRBV2, with TRBD1 as a possible D gene (5 bases). The V gene lost 7 bases and the J gene lost 4 bases, with 13 bases spanning the gap. Germline-derived CDR1 and CDR2 are SNHLY and FYNNEI. The CDR3 totals 14 residues.

This clonotype was counted many times. V gene TRBV5-1 combines with J gene TRBJ1-3, with no clear D. V was shortened by 4 bases and J by 0 bases, with 14 bases between the two germline ends. This CDR3 contains 16 residues. Germline loops: CDR1 SGHRS, CDR2 YFSETQ. The CDR3 loop is CASSRGNAFSGNTIYF. CDR3 in DNA: TGCGCCAGCAGCAGAGGAAACGCTTTCTCTGGAAACACCATATATTTT. The full variable domain, with the rest looked up from reference TRBV5-1 and TRBJ1-3, is KAGVTQTPRYLIKTRGQQVTLSCSPISGHRSVSWYQQTPGQGLQFLFEYFSETQRNKGNFPGRFSGRQFSNSRSEMNVSTLELGDSALYLCASSRGNAFSGNTIYFGEGSWLTVV.

In this sample, this clonotype turned up many times. The chain joins TRBV28 to TRBJ2-3; unclear D gene. Germline-derived CDR1 and CDR2 are MDHEN and SYDVKM. The CDR3 extends over 14 amino acids. V lost 2 bases and J lost 3, with 9 bases in between. The CDR3 nucleotides read TGTGCCAGCAGTTTACCGGGTCAGACAGATACGCAGTATTTT. This codes for CASSLPGQTDTQYF.

This clonotype was recorded many times. The rearrangement uses TRBV7-2 and TRBJ1-3; 7 bases align to TRBD1. The CDR3 has 15 residues. The V gene's germline CDR1 is SGHTA and CDR2 FQGNSA. Trimming cost V 5 bases and J 0 bases; bases outside gene matches: 4. The CDR3 is CASSTTGVSGNTIYF. The CDR3 coding sequence is TGTGCCAGCAGCACAACAGGGGTCTCTGGAAACACCATATATTTT.

This clonotype was observed a few times. As DNA, the CDR3 is TGTGCCAGCAGCTTAGACGGGACAAGGTACTACGAGCAGTACTTC. Translated, it gives CASSLDGTRYYEQYF. The chain uses TRBV7-6 and TRBJ2-7, with D perhaps TRBD1 (6 bases). V lost 1 base, J lost 3 bases, and 13 bases lay in between. There are 15 residues in the CDR3. Per the germline V gene, CDR1 is SGHVS and CDR2 is FNYEAQ.

This clonotype was recorded many times. This sequence joins TRBV15 and TRBJ1-3; unclear D gene. The CDR3 is 12 amino acids. Per germline, CDR1 LNHNV and CDR2 YYDKDF (reference sequence). The ends were cut back, 6 bases at V and 4 bases at J, with 7 bases in the middle. The CDR3 region has the DNA TGTGCCACCAGACGGGAGGGAAACACCATATATTTT. This encodes CATRREGNTIYF.

CDR3 sequence (DNA): TGTGCCAGCAGCATACAACTAGCGGGGGGTAACAATGAGCAGTTCTTC. It translates to CASSIQLAGGNNEQFF. This chain connects TRBV7-2 to TRBJ2-1, with 12 bases lining up with TRBD2. The CDR3 has 16 amino acids. V lost 5 bases and J lost 5; bases outside the gene matches: 7. Germline values: CDR1 SGHTA, CDR2 FQGNSA.

The chain recombines TRBV7-6 with TRBJ2-1; 9 bases agree with TRBD1. The CDR3 runs to 14 residues. CDR1 and CDR2 (germline): SGHVS, FNYEAQ. V dropped 3 bases and J dropped 9; count of bases not matched to a gene: 6. CDR3 DNA: TGTGCCAGCAGCTTGGGGACAGGGATGAGTGAGCAGTTCTTC. It translates to CASSLGTGMSEQFF.

This clonotype occurred a few times. The V gene is TRBV5-1, the J gene TRBJ1-2; TRBD1 might be the D (6 bases). V was clipped by 4 bases and J by 6 bases, with 22 bases between them. The germline V gene has CDR1 SGHRS and CDR2 YFSETQ. This CDR3 has 16 amino acids. CDR3 sequence (DNA): TGCGCCAGCAGCGTGACCAGCACAGGGAAAGGAGATGGCTACACCTTC. This translates into CASSVTSTGKGDGYTF.